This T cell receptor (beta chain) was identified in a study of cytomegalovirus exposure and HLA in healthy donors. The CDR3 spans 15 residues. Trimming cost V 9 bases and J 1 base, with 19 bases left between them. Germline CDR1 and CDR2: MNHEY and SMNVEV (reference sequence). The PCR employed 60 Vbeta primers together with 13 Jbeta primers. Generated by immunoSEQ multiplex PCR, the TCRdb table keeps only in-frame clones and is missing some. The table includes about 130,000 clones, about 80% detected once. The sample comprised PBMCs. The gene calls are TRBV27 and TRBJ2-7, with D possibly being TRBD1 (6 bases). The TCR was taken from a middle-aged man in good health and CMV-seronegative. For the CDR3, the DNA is TGTGCCAGGTTGACAACTAACAGGGAGTCCTACGAGCAGTACTTC. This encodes CARLTTNRESYEQYF.